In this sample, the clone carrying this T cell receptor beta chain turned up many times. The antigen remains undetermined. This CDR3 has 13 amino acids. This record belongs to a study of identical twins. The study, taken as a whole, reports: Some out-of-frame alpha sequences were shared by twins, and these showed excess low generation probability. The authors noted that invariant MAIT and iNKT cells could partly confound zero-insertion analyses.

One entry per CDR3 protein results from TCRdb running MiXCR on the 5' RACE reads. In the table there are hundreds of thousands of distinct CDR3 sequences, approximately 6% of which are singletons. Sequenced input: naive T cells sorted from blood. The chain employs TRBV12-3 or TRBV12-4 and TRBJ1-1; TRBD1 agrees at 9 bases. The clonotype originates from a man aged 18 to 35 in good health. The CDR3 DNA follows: TGTGCTGTGGGCGCGACAGGGGGAACTGAAGCTTTCTTT. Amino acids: CAVGATGGTEAFF.